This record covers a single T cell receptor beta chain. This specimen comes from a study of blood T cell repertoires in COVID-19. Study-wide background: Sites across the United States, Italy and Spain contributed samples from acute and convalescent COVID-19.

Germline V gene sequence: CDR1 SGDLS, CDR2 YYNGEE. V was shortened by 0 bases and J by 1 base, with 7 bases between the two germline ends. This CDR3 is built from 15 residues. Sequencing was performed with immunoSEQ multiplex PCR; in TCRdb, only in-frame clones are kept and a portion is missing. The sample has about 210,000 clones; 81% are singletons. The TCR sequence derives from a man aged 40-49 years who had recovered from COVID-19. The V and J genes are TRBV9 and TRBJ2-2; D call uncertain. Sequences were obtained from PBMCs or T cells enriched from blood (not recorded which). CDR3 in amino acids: CASSVAQKNTGELFF. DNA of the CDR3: TGTGCCAGCAGCGTAGCTCAGAAGAACACCGGGGAGCTGTTTTTT.